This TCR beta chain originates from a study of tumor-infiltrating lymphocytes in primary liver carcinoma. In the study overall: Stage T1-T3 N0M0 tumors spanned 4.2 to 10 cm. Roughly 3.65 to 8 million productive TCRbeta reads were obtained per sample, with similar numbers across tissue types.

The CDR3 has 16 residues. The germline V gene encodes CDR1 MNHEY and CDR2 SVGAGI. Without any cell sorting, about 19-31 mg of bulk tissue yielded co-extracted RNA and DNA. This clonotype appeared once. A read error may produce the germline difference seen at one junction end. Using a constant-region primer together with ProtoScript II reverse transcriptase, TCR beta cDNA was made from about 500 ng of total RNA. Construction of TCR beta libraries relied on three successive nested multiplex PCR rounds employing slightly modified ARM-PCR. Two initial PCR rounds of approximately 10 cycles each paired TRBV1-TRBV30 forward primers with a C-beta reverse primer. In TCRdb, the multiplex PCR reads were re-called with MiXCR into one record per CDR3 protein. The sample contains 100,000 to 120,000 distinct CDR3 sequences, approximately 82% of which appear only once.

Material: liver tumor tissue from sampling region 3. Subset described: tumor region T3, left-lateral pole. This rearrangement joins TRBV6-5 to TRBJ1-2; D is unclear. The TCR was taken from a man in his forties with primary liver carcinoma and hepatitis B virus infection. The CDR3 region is CASSSGVGVVNYDYTF. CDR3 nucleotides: TGTGCCAGCAGTTCCGGGGTCGGGGTAGTCAATTATGACTACACCTTC.